One and the same sample provided the 12 T cell receptor beta chains below, sequenced in a study of blood T cell repertoires in COVID-19. Some clones are missing from TCRdb's copy, which holds only in-frame ones; the method was immunoSEQ multiplex PCR. The data show about 150,000 clones, 65% to 90% seen once. The sequenced sample was peripheral blood. The receptors come from a woman in her fifties or sixties with acute or convalescent COVID-19.

V gene TRBV19 combines with J gene TRBJ2-3, with TRBD2 matching over 14 bases. CDR3 size: 13 residues. Looked up from germline, CDR1 is LNHDA and CDR2 is SQIVND (reference sequence). With 9 bases clipped from V and 5 bases from J, the junction kept 1 base outside the gene matches. DNA of the CDR3: TGTGCCAGCGGACTAGCGGGGGGAGATACGCAGTATTTT. Its protein is CASGLAGGDTQYF.

The chain joins TRBV9 to TRBJ2-1; 8 nucleotides agree with TRBD2. This CDR3 comprises 15 residues. Germline CDR1 is SGDLS and CDR2 is YYNGEE. Trimming removed 4 bases from V and 5 bases from J; junction bases left unmatched: 8. CDR3 coding DNA: TGTGCCAGCAGCTTACGACTAGCGTCCAACAATGAGCAGTTCTTC. Its translation is CASSLRLASNNEQFF. The complete variable domain, with remaining parts taken from reference TRBV9 and TRBJ2-1, reads DSGVTQTPKHLITATGQRVTLRCSPRSGDLSVYWYQQSLDQGLQFLIQYYNGEERAKGNILERFSAQQFPDLHSELNLSSLELGDSALYFCASSLRLASNNEQFFGPGTRLTVL.

The chain uses TRBV18 and TRBJ1-5; maybe TRBD1 (5 bases). The CDR3 spans 15 residues. Trimming pared 5 bases from V and 9 bases from J, leaving 20 bases between. Germline-derived CDR1 and CDR2 are KGHSH and LQKENI. The CDR3 DNA reads TGTGCCAGCTCAGACACCACAGGTAGCAGGTGGCCCCAGCATTTT. This sequence encodes CASSDTTGSRWPQHF.

Here the CDR3 reads CASSFSVDTTQYF. In DNA form, the CDR3 reads TGCGCCAGCAGCTTTAGTGTCGATACTACGCAGTATTTT. This sequence joins TRBV5-1 and TRBJ2-3; D remains unclear. Trimming took 2 bases from V and 8 from J, leaving 12 bases between them. CDR3 length equals 13 residues. Germline lookup yields CDR1 SGHRS and CDR2 YFSETQ.

For the CDR3, the DNA is TGTGCCAGCAGTGAAGCGGTAGCTCAAGAGACCCAGTACTTC. Protein: CASSEAVAQETQYF. The chain carries TRBV6-1 and TRBJ2-5; D not resolved. CDR3 length: 14 residues. The V end lost 0 bases, the J end lost 2 bases, and 7 bases lay between the germline ends. The germline gives CDR1 MNHNS, CDR2 SASEGT.

The chain links TRBV6-5 to TRBJ1-3; D unresolved. Germline V gene sequence: CDR1 MNHEY, CDR2 SVGAGI. The CDR3 is 14 amino acids. V was clipped by 4 bases and J by 4 bases, with 11 bases between them. CDR3 in DNA: TGTGCCAGCAGTTTGGCCGGGAGGGGAAACACCATATATTTT. It specifies CASSLAGRGNTIYF.

Only one count was recorded for this clone. This chain uses TRBV6-5 with TRBJ2-2; unclear D gene. V shed 5 bases and J shed 9 bases, with 7 bases lying between them. Germline V lookup: CDR1 MNHEY, CDR2 SVGAGI. CDR3 length: 11 amino acids. In nucleotides, the CDR3 is TGTGCCAGCAGTCGAGCCTGGGAGCTGTTTTTT. This translates into CASSRAWELFF.

The chain uses TRBV18 and TRBJ2-7; TRBD1 aligns across 7 bases. Germline CDR1 and CDR2: KGHSH and LQKENI. The CDR3 loop spans 14 amino acids. Trimming removed 3 bases from V and 7 bases from J; junction bases left unmatched: 9. The CDR3 nucleotides are TGTGCCAGCTCACCCTATGGGACAGTGAATGAGCAGTACTTC. Translation: CASSPYGTVNEQYF.

The gene calls are TRBV3-1 (or the pseudogene TRBV3-2) and TRBJ2-7, with a weak D call TRBD1 (6 bases). V lost 1 base and J lost 7, with 17 bases in between. Germline V gives CDR1 LGHDT, CDR2 YNNKEL (reference sequence). This CDR3 comprises 15 residues. As DNA, the CDR3 is TGTGCCAGCAGCCAAGTTAACAGGGAAGGTAGAGAGCAGTACTTC. It encodes CASSQVNREGREQYF.

This clone turned up a few times. The chain joins TRBV11-1 to TRBJ1-1; no reliable D call. CDR3 length equals 14 residues. Trimming removed 5 bases at V and 5 bases at J, with 15 bases between. CDR1 and CDR2 (germline): SGHAT, FQDESV (reference sequence). CDR3 DNA: TGTGCCAGCAGCAAAGCACGGAGGGCAACTGAAGCTTTCTTT. Translation gives CASSKARRATEAFF.

This rearrangement joins TRBV19 to TRBJ2-5; 7 nucleotides agree with TRBD2. Germline V gene data show CDR1 as LNHDA and CDR2 as SQIVND (reference sequence). CDR3 size: 13 residues. Unmatched junction bases numbered 6, after V lost 9 bases and J lost 2 bases. The DNA for the CDR3 is TGTGCCAGCTCAGCGGGGAGGCAAGAGACCCAGTACTTC. Translated, it gives CASSAGRQETQYF.

The J gene is TRBJ1-2, the V gene TRBV9; the match to TRBD1 covers 8 bases. CDR1 and CDR2 (germline): SGDLS, YYNGEE. J lost 1 base, V lost 0 bases, and 5 bases had no gene match. The CDR3 has 16 residues. The chain's CDR3 is CASSVAGTGYNYGYTF. The CDR3 nucleotides read TGTGCCAGCAGCGTAGCTGGGACAGGTTATAACTATGGCTACACCTTC.